Listed below are T cell receptor beta chains from one sample, sequenced in a study of T cell responses to AZD1222 COVID-19 vaccine. Method: immunoSEQ multiplex PCR; TCRdb's copy keeps in-frame clones and lacks some. Altogether about 120,000 clones are present, just over 90% being singletons, with the ten largest covering 5%. Specimen: peripheral blood, collected 28 days after the second AZD1222 dose. All receptors come from an adult who received the AZD1222 COVID-19 vaccine. The CDR3 runs from the conserved cysteine through the conserved F or W. D genes are given only for firm matches. Part of the rows lack a size; the others show once, few, many or a class for expanded clones.

J gene: TRBJ2-1
D gene: -
V gene: TRBV5-1
clone size: -
CDR3 protein: CASSRPSARGDEQFF
CDR3 DNA: TGCGCCAGCAGCCGACCCTCGGCCCGAGGCGATGAGCAGTTCTTC

J gene: TRBJ2-7
D gene: TRBD2
V gene: TRBV5-1
clone size: -
CDR3 protein: CASQLAGAPHEQYF
CDR3 DNA: TGCGCCAGCCAGCTTGCGGGAGCTCCCCACGAGCAGTACTTC

J gene: TRBJ2-6
D gene: -
V gene: TRBV7-9
clone size: -
CDR3 protein: CASSPKEAGRSGANVLTF
CDR3 DNA: TGTGCCAGCAGCCCGAAGGAGGCAGGGAGGTCTGGGGCCAACGTCCTGACTTTC

J gene: TRBJ1-1
D gene: -
V gene: TRBV6-2/TRBV6-3
clone size: once
CDR3 protein: CASSRGGSDTEAFF
CDR3 DNA: TGTGCCAGCAGCCGGGGAGGTTCGGACACTGAAGCTTTCTTT

J gene: TRBJ1-4
D gene: -
V gene: TRBV10-1
clone size: -
CDR3 protein: CASSESQGGEKLFF
CDR3 DNA: TGCGCCAGCAGTGAGTCGCAGGGCGGTGAAAAACTGTTTTTT

J gene: TRBJ1-1
D gene: -
V gene: TRBV30
clone size: -
CDR3 protein: CAWSVRSTGQVEAFF
CDR3 DNA: TGTGCCTGGAGTGTTCGGTCTACAGGGCAAGTTGAAGCTTTCTTT

J gene: TRBJ1-3
D gene: TRBD1
V gene: TRBV6-5
clone size: -
CDR3 protein: CASTPRGQYTIYF
CDR3 DNA: TGTGCCAGCACTCCCAGGGGGCAGTACACCATATATTTT

J gene: TRBJ1-1
D gene: TRBD1
V gene: TRBV3-1/TRBV3-2
clone size: -
CDR3 protein: CASSQVSGGTEAFF
CDR3 DNA: TGTGCCAGCAGCCAAGTATCAGGGGGCACTGAAGCTTTCTTT

J gene: TRBJ2-3
D gene: -
V gene: TRBV5-1
clone size: -
CDR3 protein: CASSLPTDTQYF
CDR3 DNA: TGCGCCAGCAGCTTGCCAACAGATACGCAGTATTTT

J gene: TRBJ2-1
D gene: -
V gene: TRBV7-3
clone size: -
CDR3 protein: CASSSQGSASSYNEQFF
CDR3 DNA: TGTGCCAGCAGTAGTCAGGGAAGCGCTAGCTCCTACAATGAGCAGTTCTTC

J gene: TRBJ2-1
D gene: -
V gene: TRBV5-4
clone size: -
CDR3 protein: CASSLGRRAGNEQFF
CDR3 DNA: TGTGCCAGCAGCCTGGGGCGCAGGGCAGGGAATGAGCAGTTCTTC

J gene: TRBJ2-3
D gene: TRBD1
V gene: TRBV27
clone size: -
CDR3 protein: CASSLWGQSTDTQYF
CDR3 DNA: TGTGCCAGCAGTTTATGGGGACAGAGCACAGATACGCAGTATTTT

J gene: TRBJ2-5
D gene: -
V gene: TRBV4-3
clone size: -
CDR3 protein: CASSQRGETQYF
CDR3 DNA: TGCGCCAGCAGCCAACGGGGAGAGACCCAGTACTTC

J gene: TRBJ1-5
D gene: -
V gene: TRBV29-1
clone size: -
CDR3 protein: CSVGQDNQPQHF
CDR3 DNA: TGCAGCGTTGGCCAGGACAATCAGCCCCAGCATTTT

J gene: TRBJ1-3
D gene: -
V gene: TRBV7-9
clone size: -
CDR3 protein: CASSLDENTIYF
CDR3 DNA: TGTGCCAGCAGCTTAGATGAAAACACCATATATTTT

J gene: TRBJ2-7
D gene: TRBD1
V gene: TRBV9
clone size: -
CDR3 protein: CASSAGGTGRYEQYF
CDR3 DNA: TGTGCCAGCAGCGCTGGGGGGACAGGGAGGTACGAGCAGTACTTC

J gene: TRBJ1-2
D gene: -
V gene: TRBV13
clone size: -
CDR3 protein: CASSLRRARGDYGYTF
CDR3 DNA: TGTGCCAGCAGCTTAAGGAGGGCTAGAGGTGACTATGGCTACACCTTC

J gene: TRBJ1-5
D gene: -
V gene: TRBV27
clone size: -
CDR3 protein: CASSPLGIPNSNQPQHF
CDR3 DNA: TGTGCCAGCAGTCCACTAGGGATTCCAAATAGCAATCAGCCCCAGCATTTT

J gene: TRBJ2-2
D gene: -
V gene: TRBV9
clone size: -
CDR3 protein: CASSVQTTGELFF
CDR3 DNA: TGTGCCAGCAGCGTCCAGACCACCGGGGAGCTGTTTTTT

J gene: TRBJ2-2
D gene: -
V gene: TRBV6-5
clone size: -
CDR3 protein: CASSYPGPGANGELFF
CDR3 DNA: TGTGCCAGCAGTTACCCGGGCCCAGGGGCGAACGGGGAGCTGTTTTTT

J gene: TRBJ1-5
D gene: TRBD1
V gene: TRBV9
clone size: once
CDR3 protein: CASSPGGGYSNQPQHF
CDR3 DNA: TGTGCCAGCAGCCCAGGGGGGGGATATAGCAATCAGCCCCAGCATTTT

J gene: TRBJ2-3
D gene: -
V gene: TRBV11-2
clone size: -
CDR3 protein: CASSLPDPVQYF
CDR3 DNA: TGTGCCAGCAGCTTACCTGACCCTGTGCAGTATTTT

J gene: TRBJ2-7
D gene: -
V gene: TRBV9
clone size: -
CDR3 protein: CASSVGVGTYEQYF
CDR3 DNA: TGTGCCAGCAGCGTAGGAGTAGGGACCTACGAGCAGTACTTC

J gene: TRBJ1-1
D gene: TRBD1
V gene: TRBV6-6
clone size: -
CDR3 protein: CASSRNPGQGFFEAFF
CDR3 DNA: TGTGCCAGCAGTCGAAACCCGGGACAGGGGTTTTTTGAAGCTTTCTTT

J gene: TRBJ1-2
D gene: -
V gene: TRBV6-2/TRBV6-3
clone size: -
CDR3 protein: CASSYYHPWGKYGYTF
CDR3 DNA: TGTGCCAGCAGTTACTACCACCCGTGGGGGAAGTATGGCTACACCTTC

J gene: TRBJ1-1
D gene: -
V gene: TRBV29-1
clone size: -
CDR3 protein: CSMSQNTEAFF
CDR3 DNA: TGCAGCATGTCACAGAACACTGAAGCTTTCTTT

J gene: TRBJ1-1
D gene: -
V gene: TRBV11-3
clone size: -
CDR3 protein: CASSSGQTNTEAFF
CDR3 DNA: TGTGCCAGCAGCTCCGGACAGACTAACACTGAAGCTTTCTTT

J gene: TRBJ1-2
D gene: -
V gene: TRBV21-1
clone size: -
CDR3 protein: CASSHAWTGNGYTF
CDR3 DNA: TGTGCCAGCAGCCACGCGTGGACAGGGAATGGCTACACCTTC

J gene: TRBJ2-7
D gene: TRBD2
V gene: TRBV7-8
clone size: -
CDR3 protein: CASSPRRSGRYEQYF
CDR3 DNA: TGTGCCAGCAGCCCCCGGCGTAGCGGGAGATACGAGCAGTACTTC

J gene: TRBJ1-1
D gene: -
V gene: TRBV19
clone size: -
CDR3 protein: CASTPTVLQNTEAFF
CDR3 DNA: TGTGCCAGTACACCAACAGTTTTACAAAACACTGAAGCTTTCTTT

J gene: TRBJ2-7
D gene: -
V gene: TRBV9
clone size: -
CDR3 protein: CASRRDFSYEQYF
CDR3 DNA: TGTGCCAGCAGAAGGGACTTCTCCTACGAGCAGTACTTC

J gene: TRBJ2-3
D gene: -
V gene: TRBV23-1
clone size: -
CDR3 protein: CASRRKRDTQYF
CDR3 DNA: TGCGCCAGCCGCAGAAAAAGAGATACGCAGTATTTT

J gene: TRBJ1-6
D gene: -
V gene: TRBV4-3
clone size: -
CDR3 protein: CASSQDPIHSPLHF
CDR3 DNA: TGCGCCAGCAGCCAAGATCCGATCCATTCACCCCTCCACTTT

J gene: TRBJ1-5
D gene: -
V gene: TRBV6-1
clone size: -
CDR3 protein: CASSEAGGNNQPQHF
CDR3 DNA: TGTGCCAGCAGTGAAGCAGGGGGGAACAATCAGCCCCAGCATTTT

J gene: TRBJ1-2
D gene: -
V gene: TRBV5-4
clone size: -
CDR3 protein: CASSLAGGYGYTF
CDR3 DNA: TGTGCCAGCAGCTTGGCGGGAGGGTATGGCTACACCTTC

J gene: TRBJ1-3
D gene: TRBD1
V gene: TRBV4-1
clone size: once
CDR3 protein: CASSQDIGQGSGNTIYF
CDR3 DNA: TGCGCCAGCAGCCAAGATATAGGACAGGGCTCTGGAAACACCATATATTTT

J gene: TRBJ1-2
D gene: -
V gene: TRBV3-1/TRBV3-2
clone size: -
CDR3 protein: CASSEGEDGYTF
CDR3 DNA: TGTGCCAGCAGTGAAGGGGAGGATGGCTACACCTTC

J gene: TRBJ1-1
D gene: -
V gene: TRBV29-1
clone size: -
CDR3 protein: CSVRQQNTEAFF
CDR3 DNA: TGCAGCGTTAGACAGCAGAACACTGAAGCTTTCTTT

J gene: TRBJ1-2
D gene: TRBD1
V gene: TRBV10-2
clone size: -
CDR3 protein: CASSARTGGGYGYTF
CDR3 DNA: TGCGCCAGCAGTGCCCGGACAGGCGGCGGCTATGGCTACACCTTC

J gene: TRBJ2-3
D gene: TRBD2
V gene: TRBV9
clone size: -
CDR3 protein: CASSFGLEEGTQYF
CDR3 DNA: TGTGCCAGCAGCTTTGGACTAGAGGAGGGTACGCAGTATTTT

J gene: TRBJ1-3
D gene: -
V gene: TRBV4-3
clone size: -
CDR3 protein: CASSQELIISGNTIYF
CDR3 DNA: TGCGCCAGCAGCCAAGAACTGATAATCTCTGGAAACACCATATATTTT

J gene: TRBJ1-6
D gene: TRBD1
V gene: TRBV5-1
clone size: -
CDR3 protein: CASSSTGQGIQNSPLHF
CDR3 DNA: TGCGCCAGCAGCTCAACGGGACAGGGCATACAGAATTCACCCCTCCACTTT

J gene: TRBJ1-2
D gene: -
V gene: TRBV6-2/TRBV6-3
clone size: -
CDR3 protein: CASSQTDLWGYTF
CDR3 DNA: TGTGCCAGCAGTCAAACGGACTTATGGGGCTACACCTTC

J gene: TRBJ1-6
D gene: -
V gene: TRBV7-9
clone size: -
CDR3 protein: CASRDSNGGHGSPLHF
CDR3 DNA: TGTGCCAGCAGAGATTCAAATGGGGGTCATGGTTCACCCCTCCACTTT

J gene: TRBJ1-2
D gene: -
V gene: TRBV12-3/TRBV12-4
clone size: -
CDR3 protein: CASSFRQGHGYTF
CDR3 DNA: TGTGCCAGCAGTTTCAGGCAGGGTCATGGCTACACCTTC

J gene: TRBJ2-3
D gene: TRBD1
V gene: TRBV3-1/TRBV3-2
clone size: -
CDR3 protein: CASSQGQGFVTDTQYF
CDR3 DNA: TGTGCCAGCAGCCAAGGACAGGGATTTGTTACAGATACGCAGTATTTT

J gene: TRBJ1-3
D gene: TRBD1
V gene: TRBV4-1
clone size: -
CDR3 protein: CASSTGQGTGNTIYF
CDR3 DNA: TGCGCCAGCAGTACGGGACAGGGAACAGGAAACACCATATATTTT

J gene: TRBJ2-1
D gene: -
V gene: TRBV15
clone size: -
CDR3 protein: CATSRERGVDNEQFF
CDR3 DNA: TGTGCCACCAGCAGGGAACGGGGAGTCGACAATGAGCAGTTCTTC